One sample yielded the 30 T cell receptor beta chains listed below, sequenced in a study of Graves' ophthalmopathy and Graves' hyperthyroidism. Amplifying from RNA transcripts, the study obtained TCR beta CDR3 regions. HTBI primers were used in a first-round RT-PCR, which preceded a second-round multiplex PCR. TCRdb passed the multiplex PCR reads through MiXCR, listing each CDR3 protein once. The table records over a million distinct CDR3 sequences, about two fifths of them present only once. Sequencing was performed on peripheral blood or thyroid tissue (not recorded which). The receptors stem from an adult man with Graves' hyperthyroidism.

This clonotype was counted at least ten times. The V gene is TRBV7-9, the J gene TRBJ2-7, with 9 positions matching TRBD2. The CDR3 extends over 15 amino acids. V lost 7 bases and J lost 3; bases outside the gene matches: 10. Per the germline V gene, CDR1 is SEHNR and CDR2 is FQNEAQ (reference sequence). In DNA form, the CDR3 reads TGTGCCAGCACCCAGCGGGGGGCTCCACTCTACGAGCAGTACTTC. Its protein is CASTQRGAPLYEQYF. Based on the CDR3 plus reference TRBV7-9 and TRBJ2-7, the full variable domain is DTGVSQNPRHKITKRGQNVTFRCDPISEHNRLYWYRQTLGQGPEFLTYFQNEAQLEKSRLLSDRFSAERPKGSFSTLEIQRTEQGDSAMYLCASTQRGAPLYEQYFGPGTRLTVT.

This clonotype occurred a few times. This sequence joins TRBV10-3 and TRBJ2-7; 12 bases line up with TRBD1. This CDR3 has 17 amino acids. The germline V gene has CDR1 ENHRY and CDR2 SYGVKD. V was pared by 10 bases and J by 6 bases, with 19 bases of the junction left unmatched. The CDR3 sequence is CASSSRDRGPSGVEQYF. The DNA of the CDR3 is TGTGCCAGCAGCAGCCGGGACAGGGGGCCTAGTGGGGTCGAGCAGTACTTC.

This chain links TRBV29-1 with TRBJ2-5, with unresolved D. Per germline, CDR1 SQVTM and CDR2 ANQGSEA. The CDR3 is 13 residues long. V lost 4 bases, J lost 5 bases, and 14 bases lay in between. This CDR3 is CSVVAAPVETQYF. The CDR3 bases are TGCAGCGTTGTGGCGGCCCCCGTGGAGACCCAGTACTTC.

In the case of this clonotype: A read error may explain this, as a much larger clone is one base away. The J gene is TRBJ2-7, the V gene TRBV20-1; D not certain. Germline CDR1 DFQATT, CDR2 SNEGSKA (reference sequence). This CDR3 has 13 amino acids. The CDR3 protein is CGARNVASYEQYF. The CDR3 DNA reads as TGCGGTGCTAGAAACGTCGCTTCCTACGAGCAGTACTTC.

The CDR3 sequence: CASSDPGTGRYEQYF. The CDR3 region has the DNA TGTGCCAGCAGTGACCCGGGGACAGGGCGTTACGAGCAGTACTTC. This rearrangement joins TRBV2 to TRBJ2-7; 9 bases line up with TRBD1. Germline V gene sequence: CDR1 SNHLY, CDR2 FYNNEI. With 3 bases clipped from V and 4 bases from J, the junction kept 7 bases outside the gene matches. The CDR3 loop spans 15 amino acids.

This chain links TRBV5-1 with TRBJ1-6; no clear D gene. Germline CDR1 SGHRS, CDR2 YFSETQ. Deletions cut 0 bases from V and 7 bases from J, with 8 bases between. The CDR3 is 14 amino acids. CDR3 protein: CASSLEQKNSPLHF. The CDR3 nucleotides are TGCGCCAGCAGCTTGGAACAGAAAAATTCACCCCTCCACTTT.

This clonotype has only a few counts. The rearrangement uses TRBV20-1 and TRBJ1-2; no clear D. V lost 5 bases and J 3 bases, leaving 7 bases between the germline ends. The germline V gene encodes CDR1 DFQATT and CDR2 SNEGSKA (reference sequence). The CDR3 totals 11 residues. CDR3 sequence reads: CSAAKYYGYTF. DNA for the CDR3: TGCAGTGCTGCCAAGTACTATGGCTACACCTTC.

About this clonotype itself: A much larger clonotype is one base distant, so this may be a read error. J is TRBJ1-4 and V is TRBV4-1; D perhaps matches TRBD1 (5 bases). Germline CDR1 is MGHRA and CDR2 is YSYEKL. This CDR3 is built from 15 residues. The CDR3 coding sequence is TGCGCCAGCAGCGCACCGGGACCTTGGGGCGAAAAACTGCTTTTT. Translating gives CASSAPGPWGEKLLF.

In regard to this clonotype: The junction does not match germline at one end; this may be a read error. V gene TRBV7-9 combines with J gene TRBJ2-7; D gene ambiguous. The CDR3 covers 14 residues. CDR1 is SEHNR, CDR2 FQNEAQ, per germline (reference sequence). Here the CDR3 reads CASSLGQNSYEQCF. The CDR3, as DNA: TGTGCCAGCAGCTTGGGTCAGAACTCCTACGAGCAGTGCTTC.

This clonotype occurred a few times. A much more abundant neighbour one base away suggests this may be a read error. The chain joins TRBV29-1 to TRBJ2-7; D is uncertain. Germline V gene lookup returns CDR1 SQVTM and CDR2 ANQGSEA. CDR3 length equals 13 residues. The CDR3: CSVVSTPSNEQYF. CDR3 sequence (DNA): TGCAGCGTCGTTTCGACTCCCTCCAACGAGCAGTACTTC.

This clonotype has ten or more counts. V is TRBV29-1 and J is TRBJ1-1; 8 nucleotides line up with TRBD1. Germline V gene sequence: CDR1 SQVTM, CDR2 ANQGSEA. Trimming at V came to 7 bases and at J to 1 base, leaving 2 bases not matched to a gene. CDR3 length: 12 amino acids. CDR3 protein: CSAGTGNTEAFF. The CDR3 nucleotides read TGCAGCGCCGGGACAGGGAACACTGAAGCTTTCTTT.

The V gene is TRBV11-2, the J gene TRBJ1-2; D unclear. CDR3 length: 15 amino acids. V gave up 2 bases and J gave up 2 bases, with 12 bases separating them. Germline CDR1 reads SGHAT; CDR2 reads FQNNGV. The CDR3 coding sequence is TGTGCCAGCAGCTTAAATTCCGGGAGGAACTATGGCTACACCTTC. The encoded protein is CASSLNSGRNYGYTF.

The V and J genes are TRBV4-3 and TRBJ2-2; unclear D gene. This CDR3 contains 17 residues. Trimming took 1 base from V and 4 from J, leaving 16 bases between them. CDR1 and CDR2 from the germline V gene are LGHNA and YSLEER. The CDR3 DNA sequence: TGCGCCAGCAGCCAAGTCCGGCACCAAAGGTTCACCGGGGAGCTGTTTTTT. It codes for CASSQVRHQRFTGELFF.

This clonotype showed up just once. This may come from a read error, since a much larger clone is one base off. The rearrangement uses TRBV24-1 and TRBJ1-1, with no clear D. The CDR3 runs 13 residues. Germline lookup yields CDR1 KGHDR and CDR2 SFDVKD. The CDR3 is CASSWQKNTEAFF. CDR3 bases: TGTGCCAGCAGTTGGCAAAAGAACACTGAAGCTTTCTTT.

This clonotype showed up just a few times. The chain couples TRBV20-1 to TRBJ1-5; 11 bases map to TRBD1. The CDR3 has 17 amino acids. Trimming took 4 bases from V and 0 from J; bases not matched to a gene: 8. Germline V gene data show CDR1 as DFQATT and CDR2 as SNEGSKA (reference sequence). In DNA form, the CDR3 reads TGCAGTGCTACCGGGACAGGGGGTCCCGCTAGCAATCAGCCCCAGCATTTT. Its protein product is CSATGTGGPASNQPQHF.

The CDR3 reads CASSFGENTGELFF. CDR3 DNA sequence: TGTGCCAGCAGTTTTGGGGAGAACACCGGGGAGCTGTTTTTT. The chain joins TRBV12-3 or TRBV12-4 to TRBJ2-2, with D unclear. Trimming took off 3 bases at V and 1 base at J, with 6 bases between the two ends. The CDR3 has 14 residues.

A few counts support this clonotype. The chain joins TRBV2 to TRBJ1-6, with unresolved D. CDR3 size: 17 residues. The germline V and J ends were trimmed by 2 bases and 4 bases, with 15 bases remaining between them. Germline CDR1 reads SNHLY; CDR2 reads FYNNEI. CDR3 region: CASSETPPGPYNSPLHF. As DNA, the CDR3 is TGTGCCAGCAGTGAAACCCCGCCGGGCCCATATAATTCACCCCTCCACTTT.

This clonotype was seen more than once but under ten times. The chain combines TRBV6-5 with TRBJ1-2; TRBD1 is a possible D gene (6 bases). The CDR3 runs 16 residues. Germline CDR1 MNHEY, CDR2 SVGAGI. The V gene lost 7 bases and the J gene lost 5 bases, with 23 bases spanning the gap. This chain's CDR3 is CASTSSGQRTTYGYTF. CDR3 nucleotide sequence: TGTGCCAGCACCTCCTCGGGACAACGGACGACGTATGGCTACACCTTC.

The chain links TRBV10-3 to TRBJ2-3; tentatively, D is TRBD2 (6 bases). Trimming removed 6 bases from V and 8 bases from J, with 15 bases in between. This CDR3 has 13 residues. Germline CDR1 and CDR2: ENHRY and SYGVKD. The CDR3 nucleotides are TGTGCCATCAGGGGGCAGATGGGAGGTACGCAGTATTTT. Translated, it gives CAIRGQMGGTQYF.

Concerning this clonotype: This clone may be a read error of a much larger clone one base away. This chain connects TRBV5-1 to TRBJ1-2, with D hard to call. The CDR3 contains 14 residues. Germline CDR1 SGHRS, CDR2 YFSETQ. CDR3 nucleotides: TGCGCCAGCAGCCCAGCACAGTTTCCCTATGGCTACAACTTC. Its protein product is CASSPAQFPYGYNF.

This clonotype was detected many times. V and J are TRBV25-1 and TRBJ1-2, with TRBD1 as a possible D gene (5 bases). V lost 3 bases and J lost 5, with 13 bases in between. The V gene's germline CDR1 is MGHDK and CDR2 SYGVNS. The length of the CDR3 is 14 residues. The CDR3 DNA sequence: TGTGCCAGCAGTGACGGCAGGGCGAGTTATGGCTACACCTTC. Translating it yields CASSDGRASYGYTF.

This clonotype appeared many times. V usage is TRBV11-2 and J usage is TRBJ2-5, with D possibly TRBD1 on 6 matching bases. Germline V gene lookup returns CDR1 SGHAT and CDR2 FQNNGV. The CDR3 spans 15 residues. Trimming removed 4 bases from V and 4 bases from J, with 16 bases in between. CDR3 in DNA: TGTGCCAGCAGCTCGGAGACAGGAGGCCTAGAGACCCAGTACTTC. Its translation: CASSSETGGLETQYF.

In its sample, this clonotype was seen a few times. The chain uses TRBV28 and TRBJ1-5, with D possibly matching TRBD1 (6 bases). The CDR3 consists of 15 residues. The germline V gene encodes CDR1 MDHEN and CDR2 SYDVKM. V lost 6 bases and J lost 5, with 17 bases in between. CDR3 in amino acids: CASRGTGIDDQPQHF. In DNA, the CDR3 is TGTGCCAGCAGGGGAACAGGGATCGACGATCAGCCCCAGCATTTT.

This clonotype was found a few times. This rearrangement joins TRBV12-3 or TRBV12-4 to TRBJ1-2, with D uncertain. This CDR3 region has 15 residues. V dropped 6 bases and J dropped 0 bases, with 14 bases sitting between them. Here the CDR3 DNA reads TGTGCCAGCAGACCCCCCGTAGTAGCTAACTATGGCTACACCTTC. Its protein product is CASRPPVVANYGYTF.

This clonotype was counted between two and nine times. The DNA for the CDR3 is TGTGCCAGCAGTTCCCGGGACAGGGGAGTGGGTGAGCAGTACTTC. Its translation: CASSSRDRGVGEQYF. The chain carries TRBV12-3 or TRBV12-4 and TRBJ2-7, with TRBD1 identical over 10 bases. With 4 bases clipped from V and 7 bases from J, the junction kept 10 bases outside the gene matches. There are 15 residues in the CDR3.

The CDR3 protein is CASSYLAGPISYEQYF. In DNA, the CDR3 is TGTGCCAGCAGTTACCTGGCAGGACCGATCTCCTACGAGCAGTACTTC. The rearrangement joins TRBV6-2 or TRBV6-3 to TRBJ2-7; D uncertain. Germline V gene sequence: CDR1 MNHEY, CDR2 SVGEGT. V lost 2 bases, J lost 0 bases, and 14 bases lay in between. CDR3 length: 16 amino acids.

The rearrangement links TRBV7-9 to TRBJ1-6; 7 bases are a match to TRBD1. J gave up 0 bases and V 5 bases, and 4 bases lay outside the gene matches. The germline V gene encodes CDR1 SEHNR and CDR2 FQNEAQ (reference sequence). The CDR3 consists of 16 residues. The CDR3 loop is CASSHRDSSYNSPLHF. The CDR3 DNA sequence: TGTGCCAGCAGCCACCGGGACAGCTCCTATAATTCACCCCTCCACTTT.

The chain combines TRBV20-1 with TRBJ2-5, with 12 bases that match TRBD1. With V trimmed by 3 bases and J by 7 bases, 6 bases remained unmatched. The germline gives CDR1 DFQATT, CDR2 SNEGSKA (reference sequence). CDR3 length: 14 amino acids. Written as DNA, the CDR3 is TGCAGTGCTAGCAGGGGACAGGGGGCCGTGACCCAGTACTTC. It encodes CSASRGQGAVTQYF.

This clonotype has only a few counts. This rearrangement joins TRBV11-2 to TRBJ2-7; 9 bases match TRBD1. V lost 7 bases, J lost 7 bases, and 11 bases stayed unmatched. Germline lookup yields CDR1 SGHAT and CDR2 FQNNGV. The CDR3 runs 14 residues. The CDR3 is CASTTGQGVWEQYF. In DNA form, the CDR3 reads TGTGCCAGCACCACGGGACAGGGAGTTTGGGAGCAGTACTTC.

This clonotype was seen a single time. V gene TRBV11-2 combines with J gene TRBJ2-5; possibly TRBD2 for D (6 bases). Deletions cut 10 bases from V and 5 bases from J, with 23 bases between. From germline, CDR1 is SGHAT and CDR2 FQNNGV. This CDR3 has 15 amino acids. The CDR3 region has the DNA TGTGCCATCGCGATTATAGCGGCCCCCGTGGAGACCCAGTACTTC. Protein: CAIAIIAAPVETQYF.